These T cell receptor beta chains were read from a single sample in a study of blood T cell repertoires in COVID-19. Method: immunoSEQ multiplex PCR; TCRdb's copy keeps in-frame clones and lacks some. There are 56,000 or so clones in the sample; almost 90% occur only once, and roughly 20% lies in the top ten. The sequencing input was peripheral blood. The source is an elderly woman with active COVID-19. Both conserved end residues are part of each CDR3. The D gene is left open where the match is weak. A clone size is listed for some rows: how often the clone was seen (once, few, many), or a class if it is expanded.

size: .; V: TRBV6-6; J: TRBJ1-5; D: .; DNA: TGTGCCAGCAGTTACGCAGGGAGCAATCAGCCCCAGCATTTT; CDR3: CASSYAGSNQPQHF
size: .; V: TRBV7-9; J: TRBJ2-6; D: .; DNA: TGTGCCAGCAGCCCCACAGTCGGGGGGCGCCGTCGAGGGGCCAACGTCCTGACTTTC; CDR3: CASSPTVGGRRRGANVLTF
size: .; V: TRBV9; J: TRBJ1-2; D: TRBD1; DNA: TGTGCCAGCAGCGGGGGGACAGGGGGAATCTATGGCTACACCTTC; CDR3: CASSGGTGGIYGYTF
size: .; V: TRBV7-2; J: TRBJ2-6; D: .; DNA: TGTGCCAGCAGCTTAGGGGGCAGCTCTGGGGCCAACGTCCTGACTTTC; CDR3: CASSLGGSSGANVLTF
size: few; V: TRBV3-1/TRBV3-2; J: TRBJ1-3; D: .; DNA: TGTGCCAGCAGCCAAGCAGGGGAAAACACCATATATTTT; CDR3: CASSQAGENTIYF
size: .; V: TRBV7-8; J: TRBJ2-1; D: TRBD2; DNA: TGTGCCAGCAGCGCCGGGACTAGCGGGGGGTGGAATGAGCAGTTCTTC; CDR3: CASSAGTSGGWNEQFF
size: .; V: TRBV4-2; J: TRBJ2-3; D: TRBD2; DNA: TGTGCCAGCAGCCGGACTAGCGGGGAGGCGACAGATACGCAGTATTTT; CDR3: CASSRTSGEATDTQYF
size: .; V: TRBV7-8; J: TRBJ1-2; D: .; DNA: TGTGCCAGCAGCCCCGACGGGAACTATGGCTACACCTTC; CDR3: CASSPDGNYGYTF
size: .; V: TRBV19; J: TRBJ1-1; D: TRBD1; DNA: TGTGCCAGTAGTCGGGGGACAGGGGGCAGGTCGACTGAAGCTTTCTTT; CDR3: CASSRGTGGRSTEAFF
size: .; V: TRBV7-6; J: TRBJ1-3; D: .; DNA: TGTGCCAGCAGCTTGGGACAACCAAGCTCTGGAAACACCATATATTTT; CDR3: CASSLGQPSSGNTIYF
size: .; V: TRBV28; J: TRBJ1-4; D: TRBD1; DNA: TGTGCCAGCAGTTCCCCCGGGACAGATAATGAAAAACTGTTTTTT; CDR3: CASSSPGTDNEKLFF
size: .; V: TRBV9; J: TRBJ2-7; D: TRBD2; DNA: TGTGCCAGCAGCCCCCGGCCTAGCGGTTACGAGCAGTACTTC; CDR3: CASSPRPSGYEQYF
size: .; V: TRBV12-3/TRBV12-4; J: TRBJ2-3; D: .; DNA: TGTGCCAGCAGCTCTGGCCCTTATACGCAGTATTTT; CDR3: CASSSGPYTQYF
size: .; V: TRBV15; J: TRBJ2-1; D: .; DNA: TGTGCCACCAGCAAAGAGGGTGGAGACGCGGCAGCCTCCTACAATGAGCAGTTCTTC; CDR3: CATSKEGGDAAASYNEQFF
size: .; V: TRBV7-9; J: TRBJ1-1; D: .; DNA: TGTGCCAGCCAGGGTGGTACGAACACTGAAGCTTTCTTT; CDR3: CASQGGTNTEAFF
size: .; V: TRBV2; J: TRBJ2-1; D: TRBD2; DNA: TGTGCCAGCGGTAAAGAGAGCGGGGGGGCCGGAGATGAGCAGTTCTTC; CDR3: CASGKESGGAGDEQFF
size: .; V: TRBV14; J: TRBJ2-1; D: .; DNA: TGTGCCAGCAGCCAAGATCTTAGCTCCTACAATGAGCAGTTCTTC; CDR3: CASSQDLSSYNEQFF
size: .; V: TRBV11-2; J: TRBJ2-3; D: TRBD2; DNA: TGTGCCAGCAGCTTTGGCGGGGGGGCGGTAGATACGCAGTATTTT; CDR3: CASSFGGGAVDTQYF
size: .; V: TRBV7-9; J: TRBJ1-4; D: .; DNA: TGTGCCAGCAGCTTACGGGGAGGCACGCCAACTAATGAAAAACTGTTTTTT; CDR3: CASSLRGGTPTNEKLFF
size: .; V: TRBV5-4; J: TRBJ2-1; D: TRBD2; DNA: TGTGCCAGCAGCTCCCTAGCGGGGGGGGGCAATGAGCAGTTCTTC; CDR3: CASSSLAGGGNEQFF
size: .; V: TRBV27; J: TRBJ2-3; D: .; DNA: TGTGCCAGCAGTTTAGGGCGGTACAGCGGGCCAGATACGCAGTATTTT; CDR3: CASSLGRYSGPDTQYF
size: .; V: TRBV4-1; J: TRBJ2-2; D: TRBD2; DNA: TGCGCCAGCAGCGTCTCCCGGACAGGGGGACTAGCGGGGTCCACCGGGGAGCTGTTTTTT; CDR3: CASSVSRTGGLAGSTGELFF
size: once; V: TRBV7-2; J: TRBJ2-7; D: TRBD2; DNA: TGTGCCAGCAGCTTAACTCGTCCTCTAGCGGGTTCCCACGAGCAGTACTTC; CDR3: CASSLTRPLAGSHEQYF
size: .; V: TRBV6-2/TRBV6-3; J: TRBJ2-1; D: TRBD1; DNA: TGTGCCAGCAGCCTCGGACAGGGTCCTGCTGAGCAGTTCTTC; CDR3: CASSLGQGPAEQFF